Below, 18 T cell receptor beta chains from the same sample are listed, as sequenced in a study of T-cell memory formation after mild COVID-19. Using its own MiXCR run on the 5' RACE reads, TCRdb lists one record per CDR3 protein. The sample contains fewer than 700,000 distinct CDR3 sequences, under 20% of which appear only once. The specimen was PBMCs or a T cell subset sorted from them (not recorded which). The origin of the receptors is an adult woman who had mild COVID-19 (a few samples of this study predate the infection). Cell type and time point are not known.

There are a few counts of this clonotype. The chain couples TRBV6-5 to TRBJ2-2; possible D gene TRBD1, 5 bases. Germline CDR1 MNHEY, CDR2 SVGAGI. V lost 2 bases and J lost 4, with 8 bases in between. The CDR3 runs 14 residues. The CDR3 sequence: CASSYGRGTGELFF. CDR3 DNA sequence: TGTGCCAGCAGTTACGGAAGGGGCACCGGGGAGCTGTTTTTT.

This clonotype was picked up a small number of times. This sequence joins TRBV5-1 and TRBJ2-3, with no clear D. The CDR3 covers 16 residues. CDR1 is SGHRS, CDR2 YFSETQ, per germline. The V end lost 4 bases, the J end lost 1 base, and 16 bases lay between the germline ends. CDR3 loop: CASSIDIGIRTDTQYF. In DNA, the CDR3 is TGCGCCAGCAGCATAGACATAGGGATCCGCACAGATACGCAGTATTTT. Variable domain in full (rest from reference TRBV5-1 and TRBJ2-3): KAGVTQTPRYLIKTRGQQVTLSCSPISGHRSVSWYQQTPGQGLQFLFEYFSETQRNKGNFPGRFSGRQFSNSRSEMNVSTLELGDSALYLCASSIDIGIRTDTQYFGPGTRLTVL.

This clonotype was counted many times. The genes are TRBV12-3 or TRBV12-4 and TRBJ1-4, with D perhaps TRBD1 (5 bases). This CDR3 has 13 residues. Trimming pared 6 bases from V and 8 bases from J, leaving 13 bases between. CDR3 nucleotide sequence: TGTGCCAGCAGGGACACGGTAGGGGAAAAACTGTTTTTT. Translated: CASRDTVGEKLFF.

Concerning this clonotype: This may stem from a read error, because a much larger clone lies one nucleotide away. The rearrangement uses TRBV18 and TRBJ2-1; a weak D match, TRBD2 (6 bases). V shed 5 bases and J shed 7 bases, with 18 bases lying between them. This CDR3 contains 15 residues. Germline CDR1 and CDR2: KGHSH and LQKENI. CDR3 DNA: TGTGCCAGCTCAGGTACTAGCTGGAGAGGAAATGAGCAGTTCTTC. Translating gives CASSGTSWRGNEQFF.

This clonotype appeared a few times. The chain links TRBV5-1 to TRBJ2-1; D call uncertain. CDR1 and CDR2 from the germline V gene are SGHRS and YFSETQ. This CDR3 is 14 amino acids long. V dropped 4 bases and J dropped 10 bases, with 18 bases sitting between them. CDR3 protein: CASSPEMLGREQFF. DNA of the CDR3: TGCGCCAGCAGCCCCGAAATGTTAGGGCGGGAGCAGTTCTTC.

This chain connects TRBV7-9 to TRBJ2-1; 11 positions agree with TRBD2. This CDR3 is built from 21 residues. J was trimmed by 5 bases and V by 7 bases; bases with no gene match: 25. CDR1 is SEHNR, CDR2 FQNEAQ, per germline (reference sequence). CDR3 in amino acids: CASIRISGTSGQLYRHNEQFF. CDR3 nucleotides: TGTGCCAGCATCCGGATCTCCGGGACTAGCGGTCAGCTGTACCGTCACAATGAGCAGTTCTTC.

In this sample, this clonotype turned up a few times. J is TRBJ2-7 and V is TRBV6-6; TRBD1 matches 7 bases. This CDR3 spans 14 amino acids. CDR1 MNHNY and CDR2 SVGAGI come from the germline V gene (reference sequence). Trimming at V came to 6 bases and at J to 4 bases, leaving 9 bases not matched to a gene. The CDR3 region has the DNA TGTGCCAGCAGCCTCAGGGGGATAGTTTACGAGCAGTACTTC. Protein product: CASSLRGIVYEQYF.

This clonotype was counted a few times. The chain links TRBV20-1 to TRBJ1-5, with a weak D call TRBD1 (5 bases). The germline V gene has CDR1 DFQATT and CDR2 SNEGSKA (reference sequence). The length of the CDR3 is 13 residues. With 0 bases removed from V and 10 bases from J, the gap between germline ends came to 13 bases. The CDR3 DNA reads as TGCAGTGCTAGAGAGGGGGGGAGCTTCCCCCAGCATTTT. Residues: CSAREGGSFPQHF.

This clonotype was observed at least ten times. The chain combines TRBV7-9 with TRBJ2-7; TRBD1 matches at 9 bases. After removal of 5 bases from V and 2 bases from J, the junction contained 7 bases not matched to a gene. CDR1 is SEHNR, CDR2 FQNEAQ, per germline (reference sequence). This CDR3 has 15 amino acids. Here the CDR3 reads CASSPRTGETYEQYF. CDR3 in DNA: TGTGCCAGCAGCCCTCGGACAGGGGAAACCTACGAGCAGTACTTC.

This clonotype was counted many times. The chain uses TRBV7-2 and TRBJ1-2; D call uncertain. Germline values: CDR1 SGHTA, CDR2 FQGNSA. The CDR3 runs 13 residues. V lost 5 bases to trimming and J lost 8 bases, with 15 bases between them. CDR3 sequence reads: CASSQGPERGYTF. In DNA, the CDR3 is TGTGCCAGCAGCCAAGGACCGGAGAGGGGCTACACCTTC.

In its sample, this clonotype was seen a few times. The chain couples TRBV7-9 to TRBJ1-3; D call uncertain. V was clipped by 4 bases and J by 7 bases, with 14 bases between them. Per germline, CDR1 SEHNR and CDR2 FQNEAQ (reference sequence). This CDR3 contains 14 residues. DNA of the CDR3: TGTGCCAGCAGCTCCACTCAACGGCGGAACACCATATATTTT. Its protein product is CASSSTQRRNTIYF.

The chain employs TRBV27 and TRBJ2-3; D tentatively reads TRBD1 or TRBD2 (5 bases each). Germline loops: CDR1 MNHEY, CDR2 SMNVEV (reference sequence). The CDR3 runs 18 residues. Deletions cut 1 base from V and 1 base from J, with 18 bases between. The CDR3 DNA reads TGTGCCAGCAGTTTATTTAGGGGCAGCGCCGGGGGCACAGATACGCAGTATTTT. Translating gives CASSLFRGSAGGTDTQYF.

This clonotype was observed a few times. The chain couples TRBV9 to TRBJ2-1, with D uncertain. There are 19 residues in the CDR3. The ends were cut back, 4 bases at V and 0 bases at J, with 23 bases in the middle. Looked up from germline, CDR1 is SGDLS and CDR2 is YYNGEE. CDR3: CASSQIPSSGVNSYNEQFF. CDR3 sequence (DNA): TGTGCCAGCAGCCAAATCCCTTCTAGTGGCGTCAACTCCTACAATGAGCAGTTCTTC.

The rearrangement uses TRBV20-1 and TRBJ2-1; 7 bases agree with TRBD1. The CDR3 runs 11 residues. Germline V gives CDR1 DFQATT, CDR2 SNEGSKA (reference sequence). V trimming: 3 bases; J trimming: 9 bases; junction bases outside the gene matches: 2. The CDR3 DNA sequence: TGCAGTGCTAGGGACAGGCCTGAGCAGTTCTTC. Its translation is CSARDRPEQFF.

This clonotype was seen a few times. The V call is TRBV6-4, the J call TRBJ2-1, with 9 bases fitting TRBD1. With 4 bases clipped from V and 7 bases from J, the junction kept 17 bases outside the gene matches. The CDR3 contains 18 residues. The germline V gene encodes CDR1 MRHNA and CDR2 SNTAGT. CDR3 region: CASSGGQGRGGSGNEQFF. The CDR3 nucleotides are TGTGCCAGCAGTGGAGGACAGGGGCGGGGTGGAAGTGGAAATGAGCAGTTCTTC.

There are many counts of this clonotype. V usage is TRBV20-1 and J usage is TRBJ2-7; 11 bases align to TRBD1. The V gene end was trimmed by 6 bases and the J gene end by 3 bases; junction bases not matched to a gene: 10. There are 15 residues in the CDR3. From germline, CDR1 is DFQATT and CDR2 SNEGSKA (reference sequence). The CDR3 loop reads CSAAGTGGYLYEQYF. CDR3 DNA sequence: TGCAGTGCCGCCGGGACAGGGGGTTACCTCTACGAGCAGTACTTC.

This rearrangement joins TRBV25-1 to TRBJ2-2; TRBD2 matches at 16 bases. CDR1 and CDR2 (germline): MGHDK, SYGVNS. After removal of 2 bases from V and 4 bases from J, the junction contained 7 bases not matched to a gene. The CDR3 covers 19 residues. In nucleotides, the CDR3 is TGTGCCAGCAGTGAACTTGGGACTAGCGGGAGGGCCTTCACCGGGGAGCTGTTTTTT. Protein product: CASSELGTSGRAFTGELFF.

This clonotype was seen a few times. This chain's CDR3 is CASRTGGSTDTQYF. The DNA of the CDR3 is TGCGCCAGCAGAACCGGGGGGAGCACAGATACGCAGTATTTT. This chain connects TRBV5-1 to TRBJ2-3; 7 positions match TRBD2. Trimming took 5 bases from V and 0 from J; bases not matched to a gene: 3. Germline CDR1 is SGHRS and CDR2 is YFSETQ. The CDR3 contains 14 residues.